The 7 T cell receptor beta chains presented below share a single source sample, sequenced in a study of cytomegalovirus exposure and HLA in healthy donors. Clones were sequenced by immunoSEQ multiplex PCR, and TCRdb holds only the in-frame ones, with some missing. The data hold some 130,000 clones, with approximately 80% observed a single time. Sequencing input: PBMCs. The receptors stem from a man younger than 45 in good health and CMV-seropositive.

As for this clone: Additional DNA sequences in this sample encode the identical CDR3. The genes are TRBV1 and TRBJ1-2. TRBV1 is a documented pseudogene. CDR3 length equals 14 residues. The CDR3 loop reads CTSVPGGHNYGYTF. The DNA for the CDR3 is TGCACCAGCGTCCCCGGAGGGCATAACTATGGCTACACCTTC.

The chain carries TRBV19 and TRBJ2-4, with TRBD2 matching over 12 bases. The V and J ends lost 6 bases and 0 bases, in that order; junction bases with no gene match: 9. The germline V gene has CDR1 LNHDA and CDR2 SQIVND (reference sequence). CDR3 length: 18 residues. In nucleotides, the CDR3 is TGTGCCAGTAGCGCTCTAGCGGGGGGGGGCCTAGCCAAAAACATTCAGTACTTC. It specifies CASSALAGGGLAKNIQYF. Together with reference TRBV19 and TRBJ2-4, the CDR3 gives the full variable domain: DGGITQSPKYLFRKEGQNVTLSCEQNLNHDAMYWYRQDPGQGLRLIYYSQIVNDFQKGDIAEGYSVSREKKESFPLTVTSAQKNPTAFYLCASSALAGGGLAKNIQYFGAGTRLSVL.

The chain carries TRBV29-1 and TRBJ2-5; D possibly corresponds to TRBD2 (6 bases). The germline V gene encodes CDR1 SQVTM and CDR2 ANQGSEA. The CDR3 contains 12 residues. V was cut by 8 bases and J by 2 bases, with 12 bases left in between. The CDR3 bases are TGCAGCACTGGGGGGTGGCAAGAGACCCAGTACTTC. Protein: CSTGGWQETQYF.

About this clone: The sample holds other DNA sequences that translate to the same CDR3. V gene TRBV5-4 combines with J gene TRBJ2-2, with D uncertain. V lost 5 bases to trimming and J lost 3 bases, with 5 bases between them. The CDR3 loop spans 12 amino acids. Germline V gene data show CDR1 as SGHNT and CDR2 as YYREEE (reference sequence). CDR3 sequence: CASSSYTGELFF. In DNA form, the CDR3 reads TGTGCCAGCAGTTCGTACACCGGGGAGCTGTTTTTT.

The chain carries TRBV19 and TRBJ2-2; TRBD2 is a possible D gene (6 bases). The CDR3 is made up of 15 amino acids. Germline loops: CDR1 LNHDA, CDR2 SQIVND (reference sequence). V was clipped by 6 bases and J by 1 base, with 12 bases between them. CDR3 sequence (DNA): TGTGCCAGTAGATCGGGACTCAAGAACACCGGGGAGCTGTTTTTT. This codes for CASRSGLKNTGELFF.

The V and J genes are TRBV6-5 and TRBJ2-3, with TRBD2 matching over 10 bases. The CDR3 consists of 16 residues. Trimming cost V 0 bases and J 3 bases; bases outside gene matches: 3. Germline values: CDR1 MNHEY, CDR2 SVGAGI. CDR3 in DNA: TGTGCCAGCAGTTACTCAAGCGGGGGGGGTACAGATACGCAGTATTTT. This encodes CASSYSSGGGTDTQYF.

J is TRBJ2-7 and V is TRBV28; D uncertain. Germline V lookup: CDR1 MDHEN, CDR2 SYDVKM. The CDR3 loop spans 11 amino acids. V shed 3 bases and J shed 4 bases, with 4 bases lying between them. CDR3 in DNA: TGTGCCAGCAGTTTCTCGTACGAGCAGTACTTC. Its translation: CASSFSYEQYF.